The present T cell receptor (beta chain) was sequenced within a study of human T cells and chemical hapten exposure. Specified time point: pre-sensitization, week 0. The treatment is: therapeutic diphenylcyclopropenone sensitization with weekly scalp DPC. On this clonotype: Its specificity is not known.

CDR3 length: 13 residues. V was cut by 0 bases and J by 6 bases, with 10 bases left in between. The germline V gene has CDR1 SGHRS and CDR2 YFSETQ. Separate cDNA molecules received unique molecular identifiers, which the library attached to them. TCRdb reprocessed the RACE reads via MiXCR and lists one record per CDR3 protein. The sample yields a few hundred thousand distinct CDR3 sequences, 5.5% seen once. Study-level results: Unchanged with DPC sensitization were TCRs above 1 in 1000 frequency.

This clonotype was obtained from a young woman with alopecia areata. Some clones in this sample may be carry-over from other donors' samples. The chain is built from TRBV5-1 and TRBJ2-7; tentatively, D is TRBD1 (6 bases). The sample here was whole blood, taken in connection with sensitization to the hapten diphenylcyclopropenone (DPC). The CDR3 region has the DNA TGCGCCAGCAGCTTGGCCCTGACAGGCGAGCAGTACTTC. It specifies CASSLALTGEQYF.